Sequencing of this T cell receptor (beta chain) was carried out in a study of identical twins. The study, taken as a whole, reports: There were fewer insertions in abundant cord blood beta clonotypes, but memory repertoires showed no such pattern.

Unique molecular identifiers were present on cDNA, and template switching added a universal primer site. TCRdb fed the 5' RACE reads into MiXCR, producing one record per CDR3 protein. The sample shows about 260,000 distinct CDR3 sequences, around 7% of them seen only once. The CDR3 covers 15 residues. Trimming shortened V by 3 bases and J by 6 bases, and 15 bases separated the two germline ends. In the case of this clonotype: Its antigen is unknown.

In addition, the sample was reused for a study of yellow fever vaccine responses in identical twins.

Sequencing used memory (CD45RO+) T cells sorted from blood. This TCR was sampled from a woman aged 18-30 years in good health. The chain couples TRBV12-3 or TRBV12-4 to TRBJ2-1; no clear D. The CDR3 region has the DNA TGTGCCAGCAGTTTTCGATCCCCAGGTCTCAATGAGCAGTTCTTC. Its protein product is CASSFRSPGLNEQFF.